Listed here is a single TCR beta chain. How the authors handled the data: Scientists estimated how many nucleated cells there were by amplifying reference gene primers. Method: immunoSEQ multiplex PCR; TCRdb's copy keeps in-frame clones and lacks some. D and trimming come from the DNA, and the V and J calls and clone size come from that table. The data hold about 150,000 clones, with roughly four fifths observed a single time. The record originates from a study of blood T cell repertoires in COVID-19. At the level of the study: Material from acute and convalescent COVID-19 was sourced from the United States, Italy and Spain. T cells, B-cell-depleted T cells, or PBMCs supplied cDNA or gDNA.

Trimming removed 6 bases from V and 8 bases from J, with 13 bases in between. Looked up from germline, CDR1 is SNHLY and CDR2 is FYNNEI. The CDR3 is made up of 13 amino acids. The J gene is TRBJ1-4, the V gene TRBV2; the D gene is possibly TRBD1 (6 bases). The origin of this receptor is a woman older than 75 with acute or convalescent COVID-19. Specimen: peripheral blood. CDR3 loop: CASRPGVQEKLFF. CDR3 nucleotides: TGTGCCAGCAGACCAGGGGTTCAGGAAAAACTGTTTTTT.